One and the same sample provided the 3 T cell receptor beta chains below, sequenced in a study of T cells after yellow fever vaccination. TCRdb itself ran the 5' RACE reads through MiXCR, one entry per CDR3 protein. The sample has around 530,000 distinct CDR3 sequences; around 17% are singletons. The sample in question was PBMCs, obtained 4 to 6 days after the first yellow fever vaccination. Every receptor here comes from a man between 18 and 35 years old who received the YFV17D yellow fever vaccine.

V and J are TRBV3-1 and TRBJ2-3; D is perhaps TRBD2 (6 bases). The germline V gene encodes CDR1 LGHDT and CDR2 YNNKEL (reference sequence). V dropped 8 bases and J dropped 6 bases, with 21 bases sitting between them. The CDR3 is 15 residues long. The CDR3 sequence: CASAVAARFWDTQYF. CDR3 bases: TGTGCCAGCGCAGTAGCGGCCCGGTTTTGGGATACGCAGTATTTT.

This clonotype was counted between two and nine times. The chain recombines TRBV27 with TRBJ2-7; D may be TRBD1 (5 bases). Trimming cost V 6 bases and J 1 base, with 16 bases left between them. From germline, CDR1 is MNHEY and CDR2 SMNVEV (reference sequence). This CDR3 contains 15 residues. The CDR3: CASSRRVFGSYEQYV. In nucleotides, the CDR3 is TGTGCCAGCAGCCGCAGGGTCTTCGGGTCCTACGAGCAGTACGTC.

This clonotype was observed a few times. The chain couples TRBV5-4 to TRBJ1-5, with a weak D call TRBD1 (6 bases). The CDR3 contains 16 residues. V was cut by 4 bases and J by 5 bases, with 19 bases left in between. Germline loops: CDR1 SGHNT, CDR2 YYREEE (reference sequence). As DNA, the CDR3 is TGTGCCAGCAGCCTAGGGGGGCGCCGGGCTGATCAGCCCCAGCATTTT. It codes for CASSLGGRRADQPQHF.